This T cell receptor (beta chain) was obtained from a study of identical twins. A word on this clonotype: No antigen is known for it.

General study points: While abundant cord blood beta clonotypes carried fewer insertions, memory repertoires showed no such pattern.

This CDR3 is built from 20 residues. V shed 3 bases and J 0 bases; nucleotides not matched to a gene: 11. TCRdb fed the 5' RACE reads into MiXCR, producing one record per CDR3 protein. The sample has roughly 480,000 distinct CDR3 sequences, more than 20% seen once. These records were also assigned to another study, of T cells expressing NK-cell markers. From that report: Of the CD8+ T cells in roughly 6 donors, roughly 1.0-7.5% belonged to dominant NKG2C+ clonotypes.

The TCR originated in a woman aged 18-29 years in good health. The sample taken for sequencing was CD4+ T cells sorted from blood. The chain links TRBV12-3 or TRBV12-4 to TRBJ2-6, with TRBD2 identical over 10 bases. The CDR3 reads CASSFRGGAGGPSGANVLTF. CDR3 bases: TGTGCCAGCAGTTTTCGCGGGGGAGCGGGAGGGCCCTCTGGGGCCAACGTCCTGACTTTC.